These T cell receptor beta chains were read from a single sample in a study of blood T cell repertoires in COVID-19. TCRdb's table, derived via immunoSEQ multiplex PCR, lists solely in-frame clones and lacks some. The sample holds roughly 18,000 clones, around 83% seen once. Sequencing input: peripheral blood. The receptors here all came from a man in his 70s with acute or convalescent COVID-19. Both conserved end residues are part of each CDR3. The order of the fields is J gene, V gene, clone size, D gene, CDR3 protein, CDR3 DNA. The D gene is left open where the match is weak. The listing skips clone size in some rows; elsewhere it reads once, few, many or a size class.

TRBJ2-2	TRBV4-2	NA	NA	CASSQLTEAAGELFF	TGTGCCAGCAGCCAACTGACAGAGGCGGCCGGGGAGCTGTTTTTT
TRBJ2-3	TRBV2	NA	NA	CASSLSRGTGTDTQYF	TGTGCCAGCAGTCTTTCTCGCGGGACGGGGACAGATACGCAGTATTTT
TRBJ2-1	TRBV5-1	once	TRBD2	CASSLGLAGRAYNEQFF	TGCGCCAGCAGCCTAGGACTAGCGGGACGCGCCTACAATGAGCAGTTCTTC
TRBJ1-5	TRBV21-1	few	NA	CASSKEETGAPQEPRSRQPQHF	TGTGCCAGCAGCAAAGAGGAGACAGGGGCCCCACAGGAACCCCGTTCAAGGCAGCCCCAGCATTTT
TRBJ2-5	TRBV5-4	NA	TRBD1	CASSFPGQGRETQYF	TGTGCCAGCAGCTTCCCGGGACAGGGTCGAGAGACCCAGTACTTC
TRBJ2-3	TRBV9	NA	NA	CASSVDLGGTTDTQYF	TGTGCCAGCAGCGTAGACCTTGGGGGGACCACAGATACGCAGTATTTT
TRBJ1-6	TRBV11-2	NA	TRBD1	CASSLDDRANSPLHF	TGTGCCAGCAGCTTAGATGACAGGGCCAATTCACCCCTCCACTTT
TRBJ2-5	TRBV19	NA	TRBD2	CASSIAGGVETQYF	TGTGCCAGTAGTATAGCGGGAGGAGTAGAGACCCAGTACTTC
TRBJ2-3	TRBV29-1	NA	TRBD2	CSVEGTSGALTDTQYF	TGCAGCGTTGAGGGTACTAGCGGAGCGCTCACAGATACGCAGTATTTT
TRBJ2-3	TRBV7-8	NA	NA	CASSYTGKRTDTQYF	TGTGCCAGCAGCTATACAGGGAAACGCACAGATACGCAGTATTTT
TRBJ2-3	TRBV18	NA	TRBD2	CASSLGLAGATDTQYF	TGTGCCAGCTCACTGGGGTTAGCGGGAGCGACAGATACGCAGTATTTT
TRBJ2-7	TRBV6-5	NA	NA	CASFTEDEQYF	TGTGCCAGCTTCACTGAGGACGAGCAGTACTTC
TRBJ2-5	TRBV2	NA	TRBD1	CASRDAGTDQETQYF	TGTGCCAGCAGGGATGCCGGGACAGATCAAGAGACCCAGTACTTC
TRBJ1-5	TRBV7-9	NA	NA	CASSSGRDQPQHF	TGTGCCAGCAGCTCGGGGAGAGATCAGCCCCAGCATTTT